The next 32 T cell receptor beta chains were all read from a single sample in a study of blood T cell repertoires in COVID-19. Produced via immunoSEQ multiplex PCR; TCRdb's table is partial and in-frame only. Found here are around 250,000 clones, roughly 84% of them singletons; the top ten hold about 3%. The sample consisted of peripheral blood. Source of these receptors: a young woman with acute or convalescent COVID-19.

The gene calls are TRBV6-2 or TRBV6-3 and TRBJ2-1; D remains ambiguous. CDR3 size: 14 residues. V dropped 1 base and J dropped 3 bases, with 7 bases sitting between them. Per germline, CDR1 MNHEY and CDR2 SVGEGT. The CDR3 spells CASSYLAGYNEQFF. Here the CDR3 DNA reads TGTGCCAGCAGTTACTTGGCAGGCTACAATGAGCAGTTCTTC.

The CDR3 DNA sequence: TGTGCCAGTAGTATAAATGGCGCAGGGGCTTGGGGGGCCAACGTCCTGACTTTC. Translated: CASSINGAGAWGANVLTF. The J gene is TRBJ2-6, the V gene TRBV19; maybe TRBD1 (6 bases). CDR3 size: 18 residues. Per the germline V gene, CDR1 is LNHDA and CDR2 is SQIVND (reference sequence). V was shortened by 2 bases and J by 4 bases, with 18 bases between the two germline ends.

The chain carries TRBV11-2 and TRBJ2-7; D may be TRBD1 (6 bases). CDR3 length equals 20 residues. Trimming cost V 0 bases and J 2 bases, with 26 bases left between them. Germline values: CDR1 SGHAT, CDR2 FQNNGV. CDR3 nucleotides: TGTGCCAGCAGCTTAGATTTTTTCGGGTCGGGCAGGGGTGGGACCTACGAGCAGTACTTC. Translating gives CASSLDFFGSGRGGTYEQYF.

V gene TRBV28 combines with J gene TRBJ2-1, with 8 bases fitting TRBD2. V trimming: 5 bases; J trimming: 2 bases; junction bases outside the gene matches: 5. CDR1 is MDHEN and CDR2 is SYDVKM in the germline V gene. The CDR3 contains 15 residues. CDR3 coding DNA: TGTGCCAGCAGTGACAGCGGGAGCGCCTACAATGAGCAGTTCTTC. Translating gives CASSDSGSAYNEQFF.

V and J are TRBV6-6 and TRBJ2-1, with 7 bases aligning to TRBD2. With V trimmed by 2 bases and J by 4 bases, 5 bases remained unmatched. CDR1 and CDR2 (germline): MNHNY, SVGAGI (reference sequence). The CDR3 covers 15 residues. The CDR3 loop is CASSYDGLEYNEQFF. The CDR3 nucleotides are TGTGCCAGCAGTTACGACGGACTAGAGTACAATGAGCAGTTCTTC.

Here the CDR3 reads CASSRGQATNNEQFF. Here the CDR3 DNA reads TGTGCCAGCAGCCGGGGACAGGCCACCAACAATGAGCAGTTCTTC. The rearrangement joins TRBV11-3 to TRBJ2-1; 8 nucleotides agree with TRBD1. V lost 5 bases, J lost 5 bases, and 8 bases stayed unmatched. This CDR3 has 15 amino acids. The V gene's germline CDR1 is SGHNT and CDR2 YENEEA.

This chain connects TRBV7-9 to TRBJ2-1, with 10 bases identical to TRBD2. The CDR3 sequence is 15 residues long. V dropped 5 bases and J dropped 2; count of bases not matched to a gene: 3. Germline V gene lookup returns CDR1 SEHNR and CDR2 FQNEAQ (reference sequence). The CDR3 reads CASSLLAGAYNEQFF. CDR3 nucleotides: TGTGCCAGCAGCCTGCTAGCGGGGGCCTACAATGAGCAGTTCTTC.

CDR3 DNA sequence: TGTGCCAGCAGCTTAGTTTTGACAGGTTATGGCTACACCTTC. Amino acids: CASSLVLTGYGYTF. The chain is built from TRBV7-9 and TRBJ1-2; TRBD1 is a possible D gene (6 bases). Trimming shortened V by 1 base and J by 5 bases, and 11 bases separated the two germline ends. The CDR3 is made up of 14 amino acids. Per the germline V gene, CDR1 is SEHNR and CDR2 is FQNEAQ (reference sequence).

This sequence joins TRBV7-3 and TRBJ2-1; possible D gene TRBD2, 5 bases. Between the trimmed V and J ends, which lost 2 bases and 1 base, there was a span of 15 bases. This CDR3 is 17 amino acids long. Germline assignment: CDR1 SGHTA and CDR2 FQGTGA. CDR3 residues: CASSLVGSSGSYNEQFF. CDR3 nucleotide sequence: TGTGCCAGCAGCTTAGTAGGGAGTTCGGGATCCTACAATGAGCAGTTCTTC.

The CDR3 spells CASRLGTGPSPLHF. CDR3 nucleotides: TGTGCCAGCAGATTAGGGACAGGTCCGTCACCCCTCCACTTT. The gene calls are TRBV5-6 and TRBJ1-6; 8 positions agree with TRBD1. This CDR3 region has 14 residues. Germline CDR1 is SGHDT and CDR2 is YYEEEE. Trimming removed 5 bases from V and 10 bases from J; junction bases left unmatched: 8.

For the CDR3, the DNA is TGTGCCAGCAGCTTACATGCAGGGCGAAGCTATGGCTACACCTTC. This encodes CASSLHAGRSYGYTF. The chain links TRBV13 to TRBJ1-2; the D gene is possibly TRBD1 (5 bases). Germline values: CDR1 PRHDT, CDR2 FYEKMQ (reference sequence). Trimming cost V 2 bases and J 4 bases, with 14 bases left between them. This CDR3 has 15 amino acids.

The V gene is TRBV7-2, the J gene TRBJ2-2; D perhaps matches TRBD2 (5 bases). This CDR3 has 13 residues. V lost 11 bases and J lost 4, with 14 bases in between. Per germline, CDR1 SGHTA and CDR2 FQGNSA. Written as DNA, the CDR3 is TGTGCCGTACTATTCCGGGGCACCGGGGAGCTGTTTTTT. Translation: CAVLFRGTGELFF.

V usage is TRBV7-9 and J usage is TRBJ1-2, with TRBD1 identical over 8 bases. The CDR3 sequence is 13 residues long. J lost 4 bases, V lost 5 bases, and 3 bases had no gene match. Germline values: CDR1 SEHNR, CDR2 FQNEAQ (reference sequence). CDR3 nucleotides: TGTGCCAGCAGCGTCGGACAGGGCTATGGCTACACCTTC. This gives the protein CASSVGQGYGYTF.

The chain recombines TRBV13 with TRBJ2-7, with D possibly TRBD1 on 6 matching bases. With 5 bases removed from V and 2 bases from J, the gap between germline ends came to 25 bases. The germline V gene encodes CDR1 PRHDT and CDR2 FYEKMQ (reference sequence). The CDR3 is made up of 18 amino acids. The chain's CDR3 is CASSPTLRQEADPYEQYF. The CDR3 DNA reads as TGTGCCAGCAGCCCCACCCTAAGACAGGAAGCGGACCCCTACGAGCAGTACTTC.

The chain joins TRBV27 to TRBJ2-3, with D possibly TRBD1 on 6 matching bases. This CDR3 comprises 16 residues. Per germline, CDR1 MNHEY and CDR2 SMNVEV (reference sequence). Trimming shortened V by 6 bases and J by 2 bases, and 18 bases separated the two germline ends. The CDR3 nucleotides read TGTGCCAGCAGACAAACCGGGACACACTCCACAGATACGCAGTATTTT. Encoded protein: CASRQTGTHSTDTQYF.

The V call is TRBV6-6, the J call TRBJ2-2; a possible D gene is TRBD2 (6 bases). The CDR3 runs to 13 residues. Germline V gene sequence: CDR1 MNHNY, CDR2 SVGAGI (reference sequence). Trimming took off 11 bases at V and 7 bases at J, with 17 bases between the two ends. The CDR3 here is CALAAVGGGELFF. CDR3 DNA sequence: TGTGCCCTCGCCGCGGTGGGGGGCGGGGAGCTGTTTTTT.

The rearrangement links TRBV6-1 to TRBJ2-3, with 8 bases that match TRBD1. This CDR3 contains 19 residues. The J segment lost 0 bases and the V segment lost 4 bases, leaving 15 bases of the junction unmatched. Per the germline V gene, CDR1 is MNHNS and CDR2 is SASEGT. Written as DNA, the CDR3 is TGTGCCAGCAGTGCGACAGGGGCCGCCCTATATTCTAGCACAGATACGCAGTATTTT. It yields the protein CASSATGAALYSSTDTQYF.

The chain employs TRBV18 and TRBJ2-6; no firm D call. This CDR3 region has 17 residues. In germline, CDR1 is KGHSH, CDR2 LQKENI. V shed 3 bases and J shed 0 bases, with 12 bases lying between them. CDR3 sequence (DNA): TGTGCCAGCTCACCTCGGCCCGCGGACTCTGGGGCCAACGTCCTGACTTTC. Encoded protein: CASSPRPADSGANVLTF. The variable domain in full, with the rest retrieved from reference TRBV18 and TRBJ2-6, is NAGVMQNPRHLVRRRGQEARLRCSPMKGHSHVYWYRQLPEEGLKFMVYLQKENIIDESGMPKERFSAEFPKEGPSILRIQQVVRGDSAAYFCASSPRPADSGANVLTFGAGSRLTVL.

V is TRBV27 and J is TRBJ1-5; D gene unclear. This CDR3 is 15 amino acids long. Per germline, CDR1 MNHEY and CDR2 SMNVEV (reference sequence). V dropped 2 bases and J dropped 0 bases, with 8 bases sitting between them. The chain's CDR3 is CASSLRGYSNQPQHF. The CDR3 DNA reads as TGTGCCAGCAGTTTACGGGGTTATAGCAATCAGCCCCAGCATTTT.

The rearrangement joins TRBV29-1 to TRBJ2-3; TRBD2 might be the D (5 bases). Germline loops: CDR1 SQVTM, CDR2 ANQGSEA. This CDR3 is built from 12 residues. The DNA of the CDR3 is TGCAGTTGGTCGGGATTCACAGATACGCAGTATTTT. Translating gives CSWSGFTDTQYF.

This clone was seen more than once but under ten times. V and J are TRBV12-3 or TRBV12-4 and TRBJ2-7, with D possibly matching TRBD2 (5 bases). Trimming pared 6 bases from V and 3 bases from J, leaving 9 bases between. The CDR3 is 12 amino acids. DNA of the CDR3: TGTGCCAGCAGGCCCGAGGGCTACGAGCAGTACTTC. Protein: CASRPEGYEQYF.

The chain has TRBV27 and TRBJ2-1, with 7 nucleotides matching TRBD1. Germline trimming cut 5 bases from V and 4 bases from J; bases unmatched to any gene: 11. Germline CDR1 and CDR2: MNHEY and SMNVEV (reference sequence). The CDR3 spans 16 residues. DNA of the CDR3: TGTGCCAGCAGTCCCCCCGACAGGGTACCGTACAATGAGCAGTTCTTC. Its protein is CASSPPDRVPYNEQFF.

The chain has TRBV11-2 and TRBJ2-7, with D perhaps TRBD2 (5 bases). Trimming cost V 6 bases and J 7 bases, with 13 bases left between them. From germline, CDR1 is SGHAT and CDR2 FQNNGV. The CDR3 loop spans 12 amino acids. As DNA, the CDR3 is TGTGCCAGCAGTACGGACTGGGGAGAGCAGTACTTC. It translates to CASSTDWGEQYF.

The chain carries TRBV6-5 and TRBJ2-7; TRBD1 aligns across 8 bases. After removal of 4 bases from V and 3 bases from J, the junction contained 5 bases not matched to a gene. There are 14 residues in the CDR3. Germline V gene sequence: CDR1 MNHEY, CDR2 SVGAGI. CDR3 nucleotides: TGTGCCAGCAGTTTGGGACAGGAAGACTACGAGCAGTACTTC. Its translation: CASSLGQEDYEQYF.

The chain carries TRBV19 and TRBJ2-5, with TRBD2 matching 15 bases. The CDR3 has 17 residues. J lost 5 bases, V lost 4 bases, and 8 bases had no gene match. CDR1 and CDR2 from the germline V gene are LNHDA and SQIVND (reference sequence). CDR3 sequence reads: CASSTGTSGRLRETQYF. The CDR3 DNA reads TGTGCCAGTAGTACCGGGACTAGCGGGAGGTTGCGGGAGACCCAGTACTTC.

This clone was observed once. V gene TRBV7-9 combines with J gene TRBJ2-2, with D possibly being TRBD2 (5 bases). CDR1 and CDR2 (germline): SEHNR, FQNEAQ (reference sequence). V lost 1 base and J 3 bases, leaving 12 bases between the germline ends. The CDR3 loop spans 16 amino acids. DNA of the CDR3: TGTGCCAGCAGCTTAGATAGTAGCGAGTACACCGGGGAGCTGTTTTTT. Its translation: CASSLDSSEYTGELFF.

CDR3 DNA sequence: TGCGCCAGCAGCTGGACCGGGACAGGGGACTACAATGAGCAGTTCTTC. This translates into CASSWTGTGDYNEQFF. The chain recombines TRBV5-1 with TRBJ2-1; 10 bases line up with TRBD1. Germline loops: CDR1 SGHRS, CDR2 YFSETQ. This CDR3 is 16 amino acids long. With V trimmed by 3 bases and J by 3 bases, 6 bases remained unmatched.

CDR3 nucleotides: TGTGCCAGCCACGGACAGGGCTACACAGATACGCAGTATTTT. It yields the protein CASHGQGYTDTQYF. This chain connects TRBV6-5 to TRBJ2-3; 8 bases are a match to TRBD1. Germline assignment: CDR1 MNHEY and CDR2 SVGAGI. With 8 bases clipped from V and 2 bases from J, the junction kept 6 bases outside the gene matches. The CDR3 loop spans 14 amino acids.

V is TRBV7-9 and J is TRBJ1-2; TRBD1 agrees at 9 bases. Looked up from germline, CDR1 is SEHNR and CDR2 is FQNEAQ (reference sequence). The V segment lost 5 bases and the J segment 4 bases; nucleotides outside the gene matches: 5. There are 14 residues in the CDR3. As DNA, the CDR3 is TGTGCCAGCAGCCAACGGGACAGGGTCTATGGCTACACCTTC. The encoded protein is CASSQRDRVYGYTF. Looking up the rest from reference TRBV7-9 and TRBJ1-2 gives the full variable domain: DTGVSQNPRHKITKRGQNVTFRCDPISEHNRLYWYRQTLGQGPEFLTYFQNEAQLEKSRLLSDRFSAERPKGSFSTLEIQRTEQGDSAMYLCASSQRDRVYGYTFGSGTRLTVV.

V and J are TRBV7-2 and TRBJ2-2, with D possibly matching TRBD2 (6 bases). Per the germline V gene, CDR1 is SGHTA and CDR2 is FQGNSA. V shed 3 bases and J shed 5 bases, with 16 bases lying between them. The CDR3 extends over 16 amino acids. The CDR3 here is CASSFSSGVETGELFF. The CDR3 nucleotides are TGTGCCAGCAGCTTTTCATCGGGGGTTGAGACCGGGGAGCTGTTTTTT.

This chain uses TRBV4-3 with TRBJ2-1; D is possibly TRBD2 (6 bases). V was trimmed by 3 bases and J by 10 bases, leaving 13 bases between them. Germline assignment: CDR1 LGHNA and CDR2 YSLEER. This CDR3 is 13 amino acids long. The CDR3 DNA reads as TGCGCCAGCAGCCAGTGGGATGGGGGGGAGCAGTTCTTC. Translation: CASSQWDGGEQFF.

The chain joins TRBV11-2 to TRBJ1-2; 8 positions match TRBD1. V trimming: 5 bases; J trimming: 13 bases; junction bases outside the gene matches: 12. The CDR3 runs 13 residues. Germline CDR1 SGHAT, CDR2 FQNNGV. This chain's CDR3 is CASSIRTGRLGTF. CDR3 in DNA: TGTGCCAGCAGCATTCGGACAGGGCGGCTCGGCACCTTC.